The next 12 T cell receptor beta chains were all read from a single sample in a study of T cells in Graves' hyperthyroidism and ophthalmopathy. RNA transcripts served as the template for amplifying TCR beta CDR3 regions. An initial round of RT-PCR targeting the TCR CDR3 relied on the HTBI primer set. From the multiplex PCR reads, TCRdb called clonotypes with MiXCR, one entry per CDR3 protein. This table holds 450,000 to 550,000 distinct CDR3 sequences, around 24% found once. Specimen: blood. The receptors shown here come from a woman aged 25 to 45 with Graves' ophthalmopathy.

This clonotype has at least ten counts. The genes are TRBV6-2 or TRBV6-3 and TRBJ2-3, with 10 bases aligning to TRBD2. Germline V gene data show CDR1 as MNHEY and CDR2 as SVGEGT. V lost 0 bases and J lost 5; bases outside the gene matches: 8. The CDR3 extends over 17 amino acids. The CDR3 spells CASSYSYTSGDKDTQYF. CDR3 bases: TGTGCCAGCAGTTACTCGTATACTAGCGGGGATAAAGATACGCAGTATTTT.

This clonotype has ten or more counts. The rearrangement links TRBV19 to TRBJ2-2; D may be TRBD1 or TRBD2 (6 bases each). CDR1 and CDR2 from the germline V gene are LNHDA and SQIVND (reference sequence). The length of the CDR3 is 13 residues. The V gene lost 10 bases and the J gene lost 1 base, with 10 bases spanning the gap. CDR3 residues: CATAGQNTGELFF. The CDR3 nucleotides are TGTGCCACCGCGGGACAGAACACCGGGGAGCTGTTTTTT.

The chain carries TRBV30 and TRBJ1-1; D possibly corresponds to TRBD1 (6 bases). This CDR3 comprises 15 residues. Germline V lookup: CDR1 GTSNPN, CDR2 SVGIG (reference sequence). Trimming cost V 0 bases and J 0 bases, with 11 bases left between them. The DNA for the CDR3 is TGTGCCTGGAGTGTTCATAGGACAGTGAACACTGAAGCTTTCTTT. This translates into CAWSVHRTVNTEAFF.

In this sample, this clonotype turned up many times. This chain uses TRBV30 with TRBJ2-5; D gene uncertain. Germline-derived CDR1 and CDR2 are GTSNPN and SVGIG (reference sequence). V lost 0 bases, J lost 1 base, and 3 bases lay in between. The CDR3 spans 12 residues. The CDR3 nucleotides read TGTGCCTGGAGTGTACTCCAAGAGACCCAGTACTTC. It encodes CAWSVLQETQYF. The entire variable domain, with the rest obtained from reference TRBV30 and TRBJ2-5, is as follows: SQTIHQWPATLVQPVGSPLSLECTVEGTSNPNLYWYRQAAGRGLQLLFYSVGIGQISSEVPQNLSASRPQDRQFILSSKKLLLSDSGFYLCAWSVLQETQYFGPGTRLLVL.

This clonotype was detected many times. The CDR3 DNA follows: TGTGCCACCGGACTGGGACCTGAAGCTTTCTTT. Protein product: CATGLGPEAFF. V usage is TRBV10-3 and J usage is TRBJ1-1, with a tentative D call TRBD1 (5 bases). Germline V lookup: CDR1 ENHRY, CDR2 SYGVKD. The CDR3 loop spans 11 amino acids. Trimming stripped 10 bases from V and 6 bases from J, with 12 bases between.

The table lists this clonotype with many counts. CDR3 region: CASSLGTGANYGYTF. The CDR3 DNA follows: TGTGCCAGCAGTTTAGGTACAGGGGCTAACTATGGCTACACCTTC. This chain joins TRBV12-3 or TRBV12-4 and TRBJ1-2, with 7 positions matching TRBD1. V lost 1 base, J lost 0 bases, and 2 bases stayed unmatched. The CDR3 is made up of 15 amino acids.

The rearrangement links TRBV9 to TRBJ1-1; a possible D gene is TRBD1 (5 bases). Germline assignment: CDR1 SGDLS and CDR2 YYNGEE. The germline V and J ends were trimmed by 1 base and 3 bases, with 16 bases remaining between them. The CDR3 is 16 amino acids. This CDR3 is CASSVSSGGADTEAFF. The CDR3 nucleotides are TGTGCCAGCAGCGTAAGCAGCGGAGGGGCGGACACTGAAGCTTTCTTT.

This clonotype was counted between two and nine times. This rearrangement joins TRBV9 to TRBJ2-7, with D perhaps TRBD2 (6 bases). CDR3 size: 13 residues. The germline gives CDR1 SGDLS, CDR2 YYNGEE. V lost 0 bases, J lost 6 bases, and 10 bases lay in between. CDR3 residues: CASSVVAGGEQYF. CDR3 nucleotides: TGTGCCAGCAGCGTAGTGGCCGGGGGCGAGCAGTACTTC.

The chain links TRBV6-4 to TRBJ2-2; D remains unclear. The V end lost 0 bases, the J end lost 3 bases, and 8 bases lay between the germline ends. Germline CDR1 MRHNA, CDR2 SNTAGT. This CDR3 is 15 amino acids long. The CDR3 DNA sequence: TGTGCCAGCAGTGACTCGGAGCGCGACACCGGGGAGCTGTTTTTT. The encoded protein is CASSDSERDTGELFF.

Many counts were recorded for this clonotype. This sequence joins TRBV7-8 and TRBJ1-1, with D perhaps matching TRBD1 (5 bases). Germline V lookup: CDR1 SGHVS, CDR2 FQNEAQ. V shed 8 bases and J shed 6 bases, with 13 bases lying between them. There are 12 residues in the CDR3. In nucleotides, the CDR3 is TGTGCCAGCCGCAGGGTTAGCTCTGAAGCTTTCTTT. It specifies CASRRVSSEAFF.

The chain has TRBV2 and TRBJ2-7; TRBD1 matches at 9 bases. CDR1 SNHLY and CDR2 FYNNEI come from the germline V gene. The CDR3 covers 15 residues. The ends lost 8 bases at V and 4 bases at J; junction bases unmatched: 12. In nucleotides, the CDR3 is TGTGCCAGCGGCGACGCCCGGACAGGGGAATACGAGCAGTACTTC. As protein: CASGDARTGEYEQYF.

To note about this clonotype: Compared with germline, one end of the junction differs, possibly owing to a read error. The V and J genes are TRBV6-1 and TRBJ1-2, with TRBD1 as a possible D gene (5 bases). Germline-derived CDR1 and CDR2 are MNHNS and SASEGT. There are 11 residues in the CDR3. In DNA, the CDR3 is TGTGCCATACTGGGGGACTATGGATACACCTTC. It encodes CAILGDYGYTF.